One and the same sample provided the 2 T cell receptor beta chains below, sequenced in a study of human T cells and chemical hapten exposure. TCRdb reprocessed the 5' RACE reads via MiXCR and lists one record per CDR3 protein. Among roughly 120,000 distinct CDR3 sequences listed, around a fifth were seen once. Unfractionated whole blood yielded the extracted total RNA. These receptors were obtained from a human donor in good health.

The chain employs TRBV6-5 and TRBJ1-1; 7 bases are shared with TRBD1. Germline lookup yields CDR1 MNHEY and CDR2 SVGAGI. This CDR3 spans 16 amino acids. The V gene end was trimmed by 3 bases and the J gene end by 4 bases; junction bases not matched to a gene: 11. The CDR3 is CASSYGTVVSRTEAFF. CDR3 coding DNA: TGTGCCAGCAGTTATGGGACAGTTGTTTCGCGCACTGAAGCTTTCTTT.

The CDR3 sequence: CASSPATSVQETQYF. CDR3 DNA sequence: TGTGCCAGCAGTCCGGCTACTAGCGTGCAAGAGACCCAGTACTTC. The chain couples TRBV6-6 to TRBJ2-5; 7 nucleotides match TRBD2. Germline V gene lookup returns CDR1 MNHNY and CDR2 SVGAGI (reference sequence). The CDR3 loop spans 15 amino acids. V was pared by 5 bases and J by 2 bases, with 8 bases of the junction left unmatched.